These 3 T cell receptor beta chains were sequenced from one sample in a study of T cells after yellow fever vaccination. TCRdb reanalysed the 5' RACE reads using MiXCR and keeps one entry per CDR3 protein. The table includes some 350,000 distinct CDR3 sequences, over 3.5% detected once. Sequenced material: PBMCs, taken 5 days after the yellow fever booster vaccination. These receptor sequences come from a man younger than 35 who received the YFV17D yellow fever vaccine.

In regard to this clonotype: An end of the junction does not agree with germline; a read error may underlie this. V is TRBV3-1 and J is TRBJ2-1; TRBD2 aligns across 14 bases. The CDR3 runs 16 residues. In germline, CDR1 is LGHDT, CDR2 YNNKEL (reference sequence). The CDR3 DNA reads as TGTGCCAGCAGTCAGCTACTGACTAGCGGGGGGGCAGAGCGGTTCTTC. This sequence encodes CASSQLLTSGGAERFF.

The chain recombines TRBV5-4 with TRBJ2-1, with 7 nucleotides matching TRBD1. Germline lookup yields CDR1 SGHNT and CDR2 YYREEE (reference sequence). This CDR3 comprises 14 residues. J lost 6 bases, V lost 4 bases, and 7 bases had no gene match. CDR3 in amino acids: CASSTRQGSNEQFF. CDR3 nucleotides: TGTGCCAGCAGCACTCGACAGGGATCCAATGAGCAGTTCTTC.

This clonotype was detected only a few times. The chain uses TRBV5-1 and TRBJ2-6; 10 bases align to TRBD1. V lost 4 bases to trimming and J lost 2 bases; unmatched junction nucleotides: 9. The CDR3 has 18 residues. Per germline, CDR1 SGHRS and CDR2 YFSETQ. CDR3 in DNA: TGCGCCAGCAGCAGAGCGACAGGGGGCTTCGCTGGGGCCAACGTCCTGACTTTC. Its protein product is CASSRATGGFAGANVLTF. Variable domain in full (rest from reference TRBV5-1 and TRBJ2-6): KAGVTQTPRYLIKTRGQQVTLSCSPISGHRSVSWYQQTPGQGLQFLFEYFSETQRNKGNFPGRFSGRQFSNSRSEMNVSTLELGDSALYLCASSRATGGFAGANVLTFGAGSRLTVL.